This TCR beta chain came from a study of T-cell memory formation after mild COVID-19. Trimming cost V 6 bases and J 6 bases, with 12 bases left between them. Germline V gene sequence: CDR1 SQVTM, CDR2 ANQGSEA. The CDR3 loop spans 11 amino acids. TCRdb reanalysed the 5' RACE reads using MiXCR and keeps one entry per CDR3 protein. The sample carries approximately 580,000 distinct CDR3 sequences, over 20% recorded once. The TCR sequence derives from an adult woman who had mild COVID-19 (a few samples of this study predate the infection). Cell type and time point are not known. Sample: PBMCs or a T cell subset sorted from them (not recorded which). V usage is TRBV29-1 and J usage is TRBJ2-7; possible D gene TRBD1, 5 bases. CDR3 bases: TGCAGCGTGTTGATGGGGCGCGAGCAGTACTTC. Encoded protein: CSVLMGREQYF.